The 22 T cell receptor beta chains given below trace back to one sample, sequenced in a study. Cells sorted as Tregs were CD4+, CD25+ and CD127-/low. From the 5' RACE reads, TCRdb called clonotypes with MiXCR, one entry per CDR3 protein. The table records roughly 60,000 distinct CDR3 sequences, about 25% of them present only once. The sample comprised tumor-infiltrating Tregs sorted from the breast tumor. The receptor set was obtained from a female donor with breast cancer.

In the case of this clonotype: Just one base apart from a much larger clone, this may be a read error. This rearrangement joins TRBV5-6 to TRBJ1-3; no clear D gene. CDR3 length equals 12 residues. Germline CDR1 is SGHDT and CDR2 is YYEEEE. In DNA, the CDR3 is TGTGCCAGCAGCTTGGGGAAGAACACCATGTATTTT. Residues: CASSLGKNTMYF.

This clonotype has ten or more counts. The chain combines TRBV7-9 with TRBJ2-1, with no clear D. The CDR3 has 13 amino acids. The V gene's germline CDR1 is SEHNR and CDR2 FQNEAQ (reference sequence). Trimming removed 1 base from V and 6 bases from J, with 7 bases in between. CDR3 residues: CASSLEAPNEQFF. CDR3 in DNA: TGTGCCAGCAGCTTAGAAGCCCCCAATGAGCAGTTCTTC.

The V and J genes are TRBV11-2 and TRBJ2-7, with 7 positions matching TRBD1. Losses at the gene ends were 6 bases for V and 0 bases for J; bases not matched to a gene: 17. The length of the CDR3 is 18 residues. Germline V gene sequence: CDR1 SGHAT, CDR2 FQNNGV. The CDR3 loop reads CASSSLGLLGQSSYEQYF. The CDR3 nucleotides are TGTGCCAGCAGTTCTCTCGGGCTGCTGGGACAGAGCTCCTACGAGCAGTACTTC.

V and J are TRBV10-3 and TRBJ2-1, with D perhaps matching TRBD2 (6 bases). Looked up from germline, CDR1 is ENHRY and CDR2 is SYGVKD. The CDR3 has 16 amino acids. V was clipped by 0 bases and J by 5 bases, with 14 bases between them. The CDR3 DNA reads TGTGCCATCAGTGAGTCTTGGGGGGATCGAAACAATGAGCAGTTCTTC. This codes for CAISESWGDRNNEQFF.

This clonotype was counted a few times. The V gene is TRBV6-1, the J gene TRBJ1-1; weak D call: TRBD1 (6 bases). In germline, CDR1 is MNHNS, CDR2 SASEGT. Deletions cut 7 bases from V and 6 bases from J, with 15 bases between. The CDR3 has 13 amino acids. The CDR3 DNA reads as TGTGCCAGCATGCGCTGGGGGGCCGCTGAAGCTTTCTTT. It encodes CASMRWGAAEAFF.

As for this clonotype: This is likely a read error, given that the CDR3 carries no conserved phenylalanine or tryptophan at its end. The chain recombines TRBV2 with TRBJ2-1, with TRBD1 matching over 8 bases. Germline values: CDR1 SNHLY, CDR2 FYNNEI. V shed 4 bases and J 3 bases; nucleotides not matched to a gene: 5. The CDR3 runs 15 residues. As DNA, the CDR3 is TGTGCCAGCAGTGTACAGGGGGGAGTCTACAATGAGCAGTTCCTC. Amino acids: CASSVQGGVYNEQFL.

A note on this clonotype: The junction shows a germline mismatch at one end, possibly a read error. CDR3 sequence (DNA): TGCGCCAGCAGCTTGGAAGGGTTAAGTAATGCACCCCTCCACTTT. Translation gives CASSLEGLSNAPLHF. The chain couples TRBV5-1 to TRBJ1-6; D not certain. Germline CDR1 SGHRS, CDR2 YFSETQ. This CDR3 has 15 amino acids.

The gene calls are TRBV6-5 and TRBJ1-4, with D tentatively TRBD1 (5 bases). CDR1 and CDR2 from the germline V gene are MNHEY and SVGAGI. V lost 8 bases and J lost 2, with 9 bases in between. CDR3 size: 13 residues. The CDR3 protein is CASGAYTNEKLFF. For the CDR3, the DNA is TGTGCCAGCGGGGCTTACACTAATGAAAAACTGTTTTTT.

To note about this clonotype: The germline gene is not matched at one end of the junction; a read error may be the cause. The chain joins TRBV5-1 to TRBJ2-1, with 9 bases that match TRBD2. The CDR3 is 15 amino acids. CDR1 is SGHRS, CDR2 YFSETQ, per germline. The CDR3 DNA sequence: TGCGCCGGCAGCTGGGCTAGCGGGACCGGAGGTGAGCAGTTCTTC. It is translated as CAGSWASGTGGEQFF.

The chain couples TRBV5-5 to TRBJ1-1; D unclear. V was shortened by 0 bases and J by 1 base, with 7 bases between the two germline ends. CDR1 and CDR2 from the germline V gene are SGHKS and YYEKEE (reference sequence). The CDR3 contains 14 residues. The CDR3, as DNA: TGTGCCAGCAGCTTGGCCGTAGGGAACACTGAAGCTTTCTTT. Residues: CASSLAVGNTEAFF.

This clonotype was recorded at least ten times. This chain links TRBV12-3 or TRBV12-4 with TRBJ2-5; D call uncertain. Trimming pared 1 base from V and 4 bases from J, leaving 4 bases between. This CDR3 comprises 12 residues. This CDR3 reads CASSLGAETQYF. CDR3 in DNA: TGTGCCAGCAGTTTAGGGGCAGAGACCCAGTACTTC.

The V and J genes are TRBV6-1 and TRBJ1-5; TRBD1 agrees at 8 bases. The germline CDR1 and CDR2 sequences are MNHNS and SASEGT. This CDR3 is 15 amino acids long. V shed 6 bases, J shed 6 bases, and the junction held 10 bases outside the gene matches. The chain's CDR3 is CASSSTGTGGQPQHF. CDR3 nucleotides: TGTGCCAGCAGCAGTACCGGGACAGGAGGTCAGCCCCAGCATTTT.

This clonotype was seen at least ten times. V is TRBV28 and J is TRBJ1-2, with a weak D call TRBD1 (5 bases). The V gene lost 3 bases and the J gene lost 7 bases, with 15 bases spanning the gap. Germline CDR1 and CDR2: MDHEN and SYDVKM. This CDR3 is 14 amino acids long. CDR3 sequence: CASSFSVRDGGYTF. In DNA, the CDR3 is TGTGCCAGCAGTTTTAGCGTCCGGGACGGTGGCTACACCTTC.

This sequence joins TRBV29-1 and TRBJ2-7, with D perhaps matching TRBD1 (5 bases). This CDR3 is built from 12 residues. Looked up from germline, CDR1 is SQVTM and CDR2 is ANQGSEA. Deletions cut 1 base from V and 1 base from J, with 5 bases between. The CDR3: CSVEAGSYEQYF. DNA of the CDR3: TGCAGCGTTGAAGCAGGGTCCTACGAGCAGTACTTC.

The chain is built from TRBV13 and TRBJ2-7, with D hard to call. Germline assignment: CDR1 PRHDT and CDR2 FYEKMQ (reference sequence). The CDR3 consists of 15 residues. V was pared by 8 bases and J by 7 bases, with 24 bases between. The CDR3 nucleotides read TGTGCCAGCCGCGGTGTGTTAGGGCAGCTAGGGGAGCAGTACTTC. This encodes CASRGVLGQLGEQYF.

At least ten counts were recorded for this clonotype. The chain recombines TRBV6-5 with TRBJ2-1; 10 nucleotides match TRBD2. CDR1 is MNHEY and CDR2 is SVGAGI in the germline V gene. J was trimmed by 8 bases and V by 2 bases; bases with no gene match: 6. The CDR3 totals 15 residues. The CDR3, as DNA: TGTGCCAGCAGTTACCTAGCGGGAGAAGACTATGAGCAGTTCTTC. Its protein product is CASSYLAGEDYEQFF.

This clonotype was picked up a small number of times. The chain links TRBV20-1 to TRBJ2-7; the D is unclear. This CDR3 spans 12 amino acids. Trimming shortened V by 0 bases and J by 6 bases, and 9 bases separated the two germline ends. Germline V lookup: CDR1 DFQATT, CDR2 SNEGSKA (reference sequence). CDR3: CSAREAGFEQYF. As DNA, the CDR3 is TGCAGTGCTAGAGAGGCAGGATTCGAGCAGTACTTC.

J is TRBJ1-1 and V is TRBV27; 7 nucleotides line up with TRBD1. In germline, CDR1 is MNHEY, CDR2 SMNVEV (reference sequence). Germline trimming cut 6 bases from V and 6 bases from J; bases unmatched to any gene: 7. The CDR3 length is 13 residues. CDR3 sequence (DNA): TGTGCCAGCAGACTACAGGGGACCCCTGAAGCTTTCTTT. It codes for CASRLQGTPEAFF.

Note on this clonotype: A read error is possible here, since a much larger clone lies one base away. The chain has TRBV7-2 and TRBJ2-3, with 9 bases aligning to TRBD2. In germline, CDR1 is SGHTA, CDR2 FQGNSA. This CDR3 comprises 14 residues. With 0 bases clipped from V and 5 bases from J, the junction kept 0 bases outside the gene matches. DNA of the CDR3: TGTGCCAGCAGCTTAGCAGCGGGAGGAGATACGCAGTATTTT. This codes for CASSLAAGGDTQYF.

This clonotype was seen repeatedly, ten times or more. The CDR3 is CASSLGDGDTEAFF. In DNA form, the CDR3 reads TGCGCCAGCAGCTTGGGCGACGGGGACACTGAAGCTTTCTTT. This chain connects TRBV5-1 to TRBJ1-1; D unresolved. Trimming stripped 0 bases from V and 3 bases from J, with 9 bases between. CDR1 is SGHRS and CDR2 is YFSETQ in the germline V gene. The CDR3 runs 14 residues.

In the case of this clonotype: An end of the junction differs from the germline gene, which may be a read error. This sequence joins TRBV7-9 and TRBJ1-1, with a tentative D call TRBD1 (5 bases). CDR3 length: 17 amino acids. CDR1 is SEHNR, CDR2 FQNEAQ, per germline (reference sequence). The CDR3 sequence is CASGLKGSEGRNTEAFF. The CDR3 region has the DNA TGTGCCAGCGGCTTAAAGGGGAGTGAGGGGCGGAACACTGAAGCTTTCTTT.

There are many counts of this clonotype. V gene TRBV20-1 combines with J gene TRBJ2-3, with 10 bases that match TRBD2. Germline values: CDR1 DFQATT, CDR2 SNEGSKA (reference sequence). The CDR3 is 13 residues long. V was pared by 7 bases and J by 2 bases, with 3 bases of the junction left unmatched. The CDR3 is CSGTSGITDTQYF. The CDR3 bases are TGCAGTGGGACTAGCGGTATCACAGATACGCAGTATTTT.